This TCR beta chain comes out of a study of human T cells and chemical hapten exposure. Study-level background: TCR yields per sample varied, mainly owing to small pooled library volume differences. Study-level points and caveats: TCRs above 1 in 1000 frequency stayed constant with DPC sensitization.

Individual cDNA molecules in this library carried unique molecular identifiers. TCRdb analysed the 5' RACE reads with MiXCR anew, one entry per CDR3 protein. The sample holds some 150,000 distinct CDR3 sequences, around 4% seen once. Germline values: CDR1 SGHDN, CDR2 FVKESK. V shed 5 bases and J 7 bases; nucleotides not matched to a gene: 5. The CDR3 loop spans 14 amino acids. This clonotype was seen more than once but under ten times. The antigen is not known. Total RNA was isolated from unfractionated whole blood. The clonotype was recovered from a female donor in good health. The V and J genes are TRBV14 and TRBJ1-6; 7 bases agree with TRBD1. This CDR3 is CASSGGTANSPLHF. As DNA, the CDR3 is TGTGCCAGCAGCGGCGGGACAGCGAATTCACCCCTCCACTTT.